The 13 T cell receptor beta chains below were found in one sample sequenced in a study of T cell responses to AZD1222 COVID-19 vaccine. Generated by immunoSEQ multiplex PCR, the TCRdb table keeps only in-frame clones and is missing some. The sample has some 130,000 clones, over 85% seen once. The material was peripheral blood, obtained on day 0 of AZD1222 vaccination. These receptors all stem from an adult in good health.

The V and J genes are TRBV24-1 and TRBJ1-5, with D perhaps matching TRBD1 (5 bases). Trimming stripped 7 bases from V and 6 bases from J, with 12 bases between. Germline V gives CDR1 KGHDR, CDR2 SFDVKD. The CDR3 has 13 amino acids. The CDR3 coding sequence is TGTGCCACCAGCCCAGGGTTCTCTCAGCCCCAGCATTTT. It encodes CATSPGFSQPQHF.

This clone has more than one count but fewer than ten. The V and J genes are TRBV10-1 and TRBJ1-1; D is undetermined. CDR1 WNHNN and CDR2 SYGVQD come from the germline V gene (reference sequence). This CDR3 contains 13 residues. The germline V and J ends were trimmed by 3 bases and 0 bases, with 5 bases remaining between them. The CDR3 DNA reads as TGCGCCAGCAGTGAATGGCTGAACACTGAAGCTTTCTTT. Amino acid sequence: CASSEWLNTEAFF.

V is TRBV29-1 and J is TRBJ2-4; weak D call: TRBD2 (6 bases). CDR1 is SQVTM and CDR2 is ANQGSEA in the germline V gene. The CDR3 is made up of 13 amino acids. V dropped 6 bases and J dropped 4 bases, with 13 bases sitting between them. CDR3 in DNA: TGCAGCGTCGCCGGGACTGTGAAAAACATTCAGTACTTC. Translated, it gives CSVAGTVKNIQYF.

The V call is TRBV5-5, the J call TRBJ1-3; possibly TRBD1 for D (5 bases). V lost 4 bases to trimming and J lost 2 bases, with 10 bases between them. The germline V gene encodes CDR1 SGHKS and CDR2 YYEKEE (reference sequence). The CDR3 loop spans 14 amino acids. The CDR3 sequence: CASSTQVAGNTIYF. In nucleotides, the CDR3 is TGTGCCAGCAGCACACAGGTAGCTGGAAACACCATATATTTT.

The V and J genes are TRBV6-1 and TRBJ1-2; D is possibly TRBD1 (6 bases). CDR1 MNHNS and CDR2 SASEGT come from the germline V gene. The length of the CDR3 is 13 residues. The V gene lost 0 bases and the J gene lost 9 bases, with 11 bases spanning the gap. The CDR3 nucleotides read TGTGCCAGCAGTGAAGCAGGTCAGGGGCGCTACACCTTC. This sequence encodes CASSEAGQGRYTF.

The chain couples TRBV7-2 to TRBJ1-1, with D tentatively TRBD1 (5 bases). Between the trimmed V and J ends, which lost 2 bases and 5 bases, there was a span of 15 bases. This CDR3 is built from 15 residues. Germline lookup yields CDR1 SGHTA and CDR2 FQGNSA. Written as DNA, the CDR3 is TGTGCCAGCAGCTTATTGGGGGGAAGGTATACTGAAGCTTTCTTT. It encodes CASSLLGGRYTEAFF. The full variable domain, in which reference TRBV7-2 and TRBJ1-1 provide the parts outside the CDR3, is GAGVSQSPSNKVTEKGKDVELRCDPISGHTALYWYRQSLGQGLEFLIYFQGNSAPDKSGLPSDRFSAERTGGSVSTLTIQRTQQEDSAVYLCASSLLGGRYTEAFFGQGTRLTVV.

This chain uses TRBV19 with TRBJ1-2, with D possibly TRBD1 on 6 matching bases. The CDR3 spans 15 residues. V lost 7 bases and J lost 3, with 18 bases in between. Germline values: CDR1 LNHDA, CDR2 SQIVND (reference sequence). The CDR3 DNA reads TGTGCCAGTACCTTATCTGGGGGCTTGGACTATGGCTACACCTTC. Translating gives CASTLSGGLDYGYTF.

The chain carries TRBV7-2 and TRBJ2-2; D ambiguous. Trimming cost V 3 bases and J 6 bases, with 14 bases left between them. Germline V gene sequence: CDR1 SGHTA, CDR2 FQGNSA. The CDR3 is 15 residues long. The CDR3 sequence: CASSFSSFGPGELFF. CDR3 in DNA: TGTGCCAGCAGCTTTTCCAGCTTTGGTCCCGGGGAGCTGTTTTTT.

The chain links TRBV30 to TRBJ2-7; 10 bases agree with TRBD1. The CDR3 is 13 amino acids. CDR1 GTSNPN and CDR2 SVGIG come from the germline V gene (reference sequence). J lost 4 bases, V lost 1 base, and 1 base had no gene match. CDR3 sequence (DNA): TGTGCCTGGAGTGGACAGGGGGCATACGAGCAGTACTTC. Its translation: CAWSGQGAYEQYF.

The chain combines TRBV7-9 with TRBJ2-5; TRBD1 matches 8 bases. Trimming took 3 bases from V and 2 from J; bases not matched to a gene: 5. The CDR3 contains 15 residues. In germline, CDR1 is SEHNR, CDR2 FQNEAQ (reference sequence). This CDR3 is CASSLDRDVQETQYF. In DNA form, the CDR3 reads TGTGCCAGCAGCTTGGACAGGGACGTGCAAGAGACCCAGTACTTC.

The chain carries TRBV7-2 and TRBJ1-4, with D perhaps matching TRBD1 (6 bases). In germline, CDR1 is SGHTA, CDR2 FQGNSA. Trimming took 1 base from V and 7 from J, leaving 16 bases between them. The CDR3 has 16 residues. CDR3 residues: CASSLVSRGPSEKLFF. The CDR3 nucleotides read TGTGCCAGCAGCTTAGTGTCCAGGGGCCCCAGTGAAAAACTGTTTTTT.

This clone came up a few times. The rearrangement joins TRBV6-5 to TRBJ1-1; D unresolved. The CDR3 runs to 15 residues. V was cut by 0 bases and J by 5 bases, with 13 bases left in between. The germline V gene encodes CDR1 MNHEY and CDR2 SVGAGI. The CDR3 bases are TGTGCCAGCAGTTACTCGACATCAGGAGTAACTGAAGCTTTCTTT. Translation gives CASSYSTSGVTEAFF.

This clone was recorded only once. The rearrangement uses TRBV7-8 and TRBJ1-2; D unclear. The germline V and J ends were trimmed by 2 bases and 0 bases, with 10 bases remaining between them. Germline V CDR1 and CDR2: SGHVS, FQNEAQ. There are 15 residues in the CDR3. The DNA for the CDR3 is TGTGCCAGCAGCTTAACCGGCAGTACTAACTATGGCTACACCTTC. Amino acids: CASSLTGSTNYGYTF.